The T cell receptor (beta chain) described here comes from a study of early T cells in non-severe SARS-CoV-2 infection. Study details: Sequencing used unsorted whole-blood bulk RNA, so chains lack pairing.

This clonotype came up many times. Individual cDNA molecules were tagged with unique molecular identifiers, the study reported. TCRdb recomputed calls from the 5' RACE reads with MiXCR, one row per CDR3 protein. This table has roughly 70,000 distinct CDR3 sequences, around 13% appearing once. The CDR3 spans 13 residues. Trimming stripped 8 bases from V and 5 bases from J, with 17 bases between. Germline loops: CDR1 SQVTM, CDR2 ANQGSEA. The clonotype comes from an adult who was a healthcare worker with PCR-confirmed SARS-CoV-2 infection or an uninfected control (not recorded which). The rearrangement links TRBV29-1 to TRBJ2-3; D perhaps matches TRBD1 (6 bases). Sequencing input: whole blood. CDR3 nucleotide sequence: TGCAGCCTACAAACCCAAGGGGGAGATACGCAGTATTTT. This translates into CSLQTQGGDTQYF.